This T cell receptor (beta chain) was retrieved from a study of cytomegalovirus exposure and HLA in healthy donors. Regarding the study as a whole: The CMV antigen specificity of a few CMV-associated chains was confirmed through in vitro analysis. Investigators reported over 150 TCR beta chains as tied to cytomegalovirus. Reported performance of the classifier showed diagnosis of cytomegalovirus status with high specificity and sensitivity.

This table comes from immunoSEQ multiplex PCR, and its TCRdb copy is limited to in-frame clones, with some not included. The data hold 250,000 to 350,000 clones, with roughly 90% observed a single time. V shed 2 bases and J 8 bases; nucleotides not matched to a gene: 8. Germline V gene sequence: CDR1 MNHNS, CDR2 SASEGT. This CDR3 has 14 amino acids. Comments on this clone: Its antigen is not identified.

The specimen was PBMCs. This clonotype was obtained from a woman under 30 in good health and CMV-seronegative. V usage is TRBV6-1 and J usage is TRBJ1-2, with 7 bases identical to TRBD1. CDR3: CASSEMVGGGGYTF. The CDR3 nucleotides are TGTGCCAGCAGTGAAATGGTAGGGGGCGGGGGCTACACCTTC.